These 7 T cell receptor beta chains came from one sample sequenced in a study of early T cells in non-severe SARS-CoV-2 infection. TCRdb independently ran MiXCR on the 5' RACE reads; one entry per CDR3 protein. The table lists roughly 86,000 distinct CDR3 sequences, 14% to 15% of them singletons. Source material: whole blood. Receptors originate from an adult who was a healthcare worker with PCR-confirmed SARS-CoV-2 infection or an uninfected control (not recorded which).

The V gene is TRBV14, the J gene TRBJ2-5, with no clear D. Germline values: CDR1 SGHDN, CDR2 FVKESK. The CDR3 runs 16 residues. Trimming shortened V by 4 bases and J by 1 base, and 16 bases separated the two germline ends. Here the CDR3 DNA reads TGTGCCAGCAGCCCCAAGGTGTCCCATCTCCAAGAGACCCAGTACTTC. Its translation is CASSPKVSHLQETQYF. Variable domain in full (rest from reference TRBV14 and TRBJ2-5): EAGVTQFPSHSVIEKGQTVTLRCDPISGHDNLYWYRRVMGKEIKFLLHFVKESKQDESGMPNNRFLAERTGGTYSTLKVQPAELEDSGVYFCASSPKVSHLQETQYFGPGTRLLVL.

The sample holds many counts of this clonotype. The chain carries TRBV9 and TRBJ1-5; D not certain. With 5 bases removed from V and 5 bases from J, the gap between germline ends came to 11 bases. The length of the CDR3 is 13 residues. Germline CDR1 and CDR2: SGDLS and YYNGEE. As DNA, the CDR3 is TGTGCCAGCAGTCGAAGTTTAGATCAGCCCCAGCATTTT. This gives the protein CASSRSLDQPQHF. The full variable domain, its missing parts supplied by reference TRBV9 and TRBJ1-5, is DSGVTQTPKHLITATGQRVTLRCSPRSGDLSVYWYQQSLDQGLQFLIQYYNGEERAKGNILERFSAQQFPDLHSELNLSSLELGDSALYFCASSRSLDQPQHFGDGTRLSIL.

The chain uses TRBV7-9 and TRBJ2-3, with 7 nucleotides matching TRBD2. The CDR3 runs to 14 residues. The germline V gene has CDR1 SEHNR and CDR2 FQNEAQ (reference sequence). Losses at the gene ends were 5 bases for V and 4 bases for J; bases not matched to a gene: 6. The CDR3 nucleotides read TGTGCCAGCAGCCCGGGGGGTAGTCCAGATACGCAGTATTTT. Protein: CASSPGGSPDTQYF.

The chain's CDR3 is CASSSATSEAFF. Here the CDR3 DNA reads TGTGCCAGCAGCTCCGCGACAAGTGAAGCTTTCTTT. J is TRBJ1-1 and V is TRBV2; D unclear. V was trimmed by 6 bases and J by 7 bases, leaving 12 bases between them. CDR3 length: 12 residues. Germline V gene data show CDR1 as SNHLY and CDR2 as FYNNEI.

The chain has TRBV20-1 and TRBJ2-1, with D perhaps matching TRBD1 or TRBD2 (6 bases each). The V end was cut by 6 bases, the J end by 10 bases, with 16 bases between. Per the germline V gene, CDR1 is DFQATT and CDR2 is SNEGSKA (reference sequence). This CDR3 spans 12 amino acids. The DNA of the CDR3 is TGCAGTGCCCGGGGGCCTGGTGTGGAGCAGTTCTTC. Translation: CSARGPGVEQFF.

The J gene is TRBJ2-5, the V gene TRBV5-4, with TRBD1 matching 7 bases. After removal of 4 bases from V and 2 bases from J, the junction contained 8 bases not matched to a gene. Germline CDR1 reads SGHNT; CDR2 reads YYREEE (reference sequence). The CDR3 length is 15 residues. The CDR3 loop is CASSNVRDRQETQYF. Here the CDR3 DNA reads TGTGCCAGCAGCAACGTCCGGGACAGACAAGAGACCCAGTACTTC.

The chain joins TRBV10-3 to TRBJ1-6, with 8 bases identical to TRBD1. J was trimmed by 7 bases and V by 6 bases; bases with no gene match: 2. The CDR3 has 13 amino acids. Germline values: CDR1 ENHRY, CDR2 SYGVKD. DNA for the CDR3: TGTGCCATCAGGGGACAGGAGAATTCACCCCTCCACTTT. Translation gives CAIRGQENSPLHF.